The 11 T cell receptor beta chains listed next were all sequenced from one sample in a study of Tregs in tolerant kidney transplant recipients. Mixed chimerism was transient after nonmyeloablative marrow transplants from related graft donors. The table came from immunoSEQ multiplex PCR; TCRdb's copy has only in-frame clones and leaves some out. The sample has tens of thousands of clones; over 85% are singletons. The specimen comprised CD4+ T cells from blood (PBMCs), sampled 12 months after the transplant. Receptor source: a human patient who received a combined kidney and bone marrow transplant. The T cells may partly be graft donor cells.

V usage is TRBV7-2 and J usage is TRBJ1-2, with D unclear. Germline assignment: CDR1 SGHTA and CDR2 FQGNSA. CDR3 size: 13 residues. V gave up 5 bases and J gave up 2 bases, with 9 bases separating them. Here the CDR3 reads CASSPSGNYGYTF. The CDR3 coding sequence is TGTGCCAGCAGCCCCAGCGGGAACTATGGCTACACCTTC.

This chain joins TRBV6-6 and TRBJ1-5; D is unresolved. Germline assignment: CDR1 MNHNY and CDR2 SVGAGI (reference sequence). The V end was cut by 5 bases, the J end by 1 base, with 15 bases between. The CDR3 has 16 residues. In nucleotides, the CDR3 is TGTGCCAGCAGTCCTCGACGAGGGCTAAGCAATCAGCCCCAGCATTTT. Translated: CASSPRRGLSNQPQHF.

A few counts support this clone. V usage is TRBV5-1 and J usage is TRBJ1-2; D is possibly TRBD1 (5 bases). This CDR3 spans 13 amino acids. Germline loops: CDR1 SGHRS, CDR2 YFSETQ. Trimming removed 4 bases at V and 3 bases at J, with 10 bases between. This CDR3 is CASSTTGDYGYTF. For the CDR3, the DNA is TGCGCCAGCAGCACGACGGGGGACTATGGCTACACCTTC.

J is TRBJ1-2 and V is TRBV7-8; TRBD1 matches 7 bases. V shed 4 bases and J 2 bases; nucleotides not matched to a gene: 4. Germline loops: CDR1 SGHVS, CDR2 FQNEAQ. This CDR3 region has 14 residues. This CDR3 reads CASSWGQRNYGYTF. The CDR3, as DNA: TGTGCCAGCAGCTGGGGACAGAGAAACTATGGCTACACCTTC.

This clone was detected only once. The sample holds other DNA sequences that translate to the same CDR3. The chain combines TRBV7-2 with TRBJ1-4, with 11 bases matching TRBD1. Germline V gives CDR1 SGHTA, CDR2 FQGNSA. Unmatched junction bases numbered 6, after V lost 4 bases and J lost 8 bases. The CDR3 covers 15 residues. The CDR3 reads CASSWGGTGGEKLFF. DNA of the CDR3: TGTGCCAGCAGCTGGGGTGGGACAGGGGGAGAAAAACTGTTTTTT.

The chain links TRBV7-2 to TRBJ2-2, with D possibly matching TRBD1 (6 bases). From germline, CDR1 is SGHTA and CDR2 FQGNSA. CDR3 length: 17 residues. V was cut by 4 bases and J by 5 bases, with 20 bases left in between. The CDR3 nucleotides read TGTGCCAGCAGCTCCCATATGAGACAGGCTCTAACCGGGGAGCTGTTTTTT. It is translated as CASSSHMRQALTGELFF. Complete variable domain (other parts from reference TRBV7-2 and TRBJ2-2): GAGVSQSPSNKVTEKGKDVELRCDPISGHTALYWYRQSLGQGLEFLIYFQGNSAPDKSGLPSDRFSAERTGGSVSTLTIQRTQQEDSAVYLCASSSHMRQALTGELFFGEGSRLTVL.

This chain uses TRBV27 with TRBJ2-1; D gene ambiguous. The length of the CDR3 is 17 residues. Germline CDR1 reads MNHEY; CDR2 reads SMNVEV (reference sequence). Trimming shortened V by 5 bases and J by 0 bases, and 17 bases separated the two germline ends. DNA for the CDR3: TGTGCCAGCAGTCCCTACCACAGTACCAGCTCCTACAATGAGCAGTTCTTC. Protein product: CASSPYHSTSSYNEQFF.

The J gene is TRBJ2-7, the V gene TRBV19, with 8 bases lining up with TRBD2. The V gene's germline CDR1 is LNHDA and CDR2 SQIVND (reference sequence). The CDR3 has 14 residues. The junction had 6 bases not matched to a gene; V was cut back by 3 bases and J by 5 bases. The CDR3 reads CASSISGTGHEQYF. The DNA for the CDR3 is TGTGCCAGTAGTATTAGCGGGACTGGACACGAGCAGTACTTC.

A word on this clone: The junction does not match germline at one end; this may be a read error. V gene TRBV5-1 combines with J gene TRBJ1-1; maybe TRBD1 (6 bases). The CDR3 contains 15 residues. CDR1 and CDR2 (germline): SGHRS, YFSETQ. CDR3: CASSLDAGENSEAFF. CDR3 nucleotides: TGCGCCAGCAGCTTGGATGCAGGGGAAAACAGTGAAGCTTTCTTT.

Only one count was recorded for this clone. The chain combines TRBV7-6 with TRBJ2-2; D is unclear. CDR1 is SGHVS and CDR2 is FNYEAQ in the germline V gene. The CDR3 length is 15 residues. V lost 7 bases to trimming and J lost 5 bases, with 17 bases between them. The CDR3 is CASNTNTGGTGELFF. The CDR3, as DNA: TGTGCCAGCAACACTAATACTGGCGGAACCGGGGAGCTGTTTTTT.

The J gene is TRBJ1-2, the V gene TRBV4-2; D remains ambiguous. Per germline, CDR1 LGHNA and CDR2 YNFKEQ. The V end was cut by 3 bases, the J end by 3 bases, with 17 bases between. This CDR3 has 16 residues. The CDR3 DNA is TGTGCCAGCAGCCATCGTCCCCGGTCAATGGACTATGGCTACACCTTC. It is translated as CASSHRPRSMDYGYTF.